A single sample is the source of the 4 T cell receptor beta chains below, sequenced in a study of blood T cell repertoires in COVID-19. TCRdb keeps only in-frame clones here, not all; method: immunoSEQ multiplex PCR. Of roughly 43,000 clones in the sample, approximately 87% were seen once. Material: peripheral blood. The receptors here all came from a human donor in a cohort sampled during active COVID-19.

With regard to this clone: Other DNA sequences in the sample encode the same CDR3. This chain connects TRBV9 to TRBJ1-5; D is possibly TRBD1 (6 bases). This CDR3 is 15 amino acids long. Germline CDR1 reads SGDLS; CDR2 reads YYNGEE. V was cut by 0 bases and J by 6 bases, with 13 bases left in between. The CDR3 nucleotides read TGTGCCAGCAGCGTAGACTTAGGGGGGGGTCAGCCCCAGCATTTT. It codes for CASSVDLGGGQPQHF. Together with reference TRBV9 and TRBJ1-5, the CDR3 gives the full variable domain: DSGVTQTPKHLITATGQRVTLRCSPRSGDLSVYWYQQSLDQGLQFLIQYYNGEERAKGNILERFSAQQFPDLHSELNLSSLELGDSALYFCASSVDLGGGQPQHFGDGTRLSIL.

This chain uses TRBV9 with TRBJ2-7; 7 nucleotides match TRBD1. Germline V gives CDR1 SGDLS, CDR2 YYNGEE. The CDR3 covers 12 residues. The junction had 3 bases not matched to a gene; V was cut back by 8 bases and J by 1 base. CDR3 sequence: CASGTESYEQYF. For the CDR3, the DNA is TGTGCCAGTGGGACAGAATCCTACGAGCAGTACTTC.

The V call is TRBV28, the J call TRBJ2-3; 8 nucleotides line up with TRBD2. The CDR3 runs 18 residues. From germline, CDR1 is MDHEN and CDR2 SYDVKM. V shed 5 bases, J shed 3 bases, and the junction held 16 bases outside the gene matches. Here the CDR3 DNA reads TGTGCCAGCAGTACTAGACTAGCGACCTACGGGGGGACAGATACGCAGTATTTT. Amino acid sequence: CASSTRLATYGGTDTQYF.

This rearrangement joins TRBV19 to TRBJ2-7, with 11 bases fitting TRBD2. Trimming removed 3 bases from V and 3 bases from J; junction bases left unmatched: 4. Per germline, CDR1 LNHDA and CDR2 SQIVND (reference sequence). The CDR3 is 15 residues long. The CDR3 spells CASSMGLAEVYEQYF. As DNA, the CDR3 is TGTGCCAGTAGTATGGGACTAGCGGAGGTCTACGAGCAGTACTTC.